The clone carrying this T cell receptor (beta chain) appeared a few times. Its antigen remains unidentified. The protocol was immunoSEQ multiplex PCR, while the TCRdb copy is restricted to in-frame clones and leaves out a portion. The table has fewer than 40,000 clones, 75% to 80% seen once; the top ten hold 3% to 4%. The data originate from a study of regulatory and conventional T cells in RAG deficiency. Study-wide points: Shorter CDR3s in all patient subsets; >75% Treg-Tconv overlap in Omenn. RAG-deficient patients showed markedly lower Shannon entropy and higher Simpson indices than control T-cell subsets. Omenn syndrome and CID/AS patients had roughly 100-fold fewer unique Treg TCR beta sequences, versus 8 to 10-fold elsewhere.

Blood CD4+ CD25-low CD127-high conventional T cells supplied the genomic DNA template. CDR1 and CDR2 from the germline V gene are MNHEY and SMNVEV (reference sequence). V lost 4 bases, J lost 3 bases, and 5 bases stayed unmatched. The CDR3 sequence is 15 residues long. These data are also associated with another study on regulatory T cells. Per that study: Primers: 52 TRBV forward and 13 TRBJ reverse.

The chain couples TRBV27 to TRBJ2-7, with 11 nucleotides matching TRBD1. This receptor was obtained from a human donor in good health. Sequenced input: CD4+ effector T cells sorted from blood. In DNA, the CDR3 is TGTGCCAGCAGTTCCCCTGGGACAGGGGGCTACGAGCAGTACTTC. This encodes CASSSPGTGGYEQYF.